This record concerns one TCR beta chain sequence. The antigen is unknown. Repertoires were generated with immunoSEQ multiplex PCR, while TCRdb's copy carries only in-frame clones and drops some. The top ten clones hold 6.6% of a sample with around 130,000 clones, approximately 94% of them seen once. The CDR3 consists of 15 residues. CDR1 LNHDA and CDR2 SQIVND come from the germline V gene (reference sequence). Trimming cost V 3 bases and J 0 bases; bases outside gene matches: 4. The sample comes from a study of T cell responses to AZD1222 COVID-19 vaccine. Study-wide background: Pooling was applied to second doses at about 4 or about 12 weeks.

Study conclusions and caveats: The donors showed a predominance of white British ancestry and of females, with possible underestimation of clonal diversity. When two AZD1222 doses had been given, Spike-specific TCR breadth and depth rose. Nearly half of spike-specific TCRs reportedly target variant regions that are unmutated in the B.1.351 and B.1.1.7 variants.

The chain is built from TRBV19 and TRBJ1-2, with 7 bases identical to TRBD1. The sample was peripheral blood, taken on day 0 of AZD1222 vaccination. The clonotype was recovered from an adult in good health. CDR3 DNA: TGTGCCAGTAGTATGGCAGGACAGGCTAACTATGGCTACACCTTC. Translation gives CASSMAGQANYGYTF.